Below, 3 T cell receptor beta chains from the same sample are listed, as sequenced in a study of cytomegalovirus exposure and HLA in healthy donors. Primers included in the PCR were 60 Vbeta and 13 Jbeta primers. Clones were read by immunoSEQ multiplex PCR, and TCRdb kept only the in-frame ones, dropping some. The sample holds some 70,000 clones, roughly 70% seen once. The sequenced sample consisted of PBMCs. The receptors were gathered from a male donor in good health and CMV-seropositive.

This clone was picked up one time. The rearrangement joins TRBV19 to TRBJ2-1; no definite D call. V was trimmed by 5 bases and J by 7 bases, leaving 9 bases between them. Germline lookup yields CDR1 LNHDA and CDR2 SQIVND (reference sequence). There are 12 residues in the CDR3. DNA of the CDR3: TGTGCCAGTAGTGTCCTCGGGAATGAGCAGTTCTTC. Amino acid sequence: CASSVLGNEQFF.

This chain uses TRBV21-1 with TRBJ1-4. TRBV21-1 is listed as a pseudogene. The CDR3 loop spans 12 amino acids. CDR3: CASSKFREKLFF. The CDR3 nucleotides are TGTGCCAGCAGCAAATTCCGTGAAAAACTGTTTTTT.

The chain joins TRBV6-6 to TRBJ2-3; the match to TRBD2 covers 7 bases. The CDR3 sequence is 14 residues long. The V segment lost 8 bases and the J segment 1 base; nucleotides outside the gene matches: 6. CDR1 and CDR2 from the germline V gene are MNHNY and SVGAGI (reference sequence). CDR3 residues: CASGTTSRTDTQYF. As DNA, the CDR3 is TGTGCCAGCGGGACTACCAGCCGCACAGATACGCAGTATTTT.